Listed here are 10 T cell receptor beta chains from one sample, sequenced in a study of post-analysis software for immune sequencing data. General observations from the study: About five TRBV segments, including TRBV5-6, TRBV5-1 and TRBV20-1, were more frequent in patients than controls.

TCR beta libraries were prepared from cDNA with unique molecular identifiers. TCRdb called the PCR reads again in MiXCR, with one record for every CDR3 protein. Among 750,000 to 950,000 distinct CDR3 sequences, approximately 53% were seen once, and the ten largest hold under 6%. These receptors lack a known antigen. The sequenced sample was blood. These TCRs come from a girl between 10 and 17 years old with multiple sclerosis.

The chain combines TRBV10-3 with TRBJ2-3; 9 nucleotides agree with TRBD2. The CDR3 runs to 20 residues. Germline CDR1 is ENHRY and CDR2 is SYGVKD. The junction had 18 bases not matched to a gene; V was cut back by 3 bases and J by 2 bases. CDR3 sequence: CAISEIAGEGSGGHTDTQYF. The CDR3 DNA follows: TGTGCCATCAGTGAAATAGCGGGAGAGGGGTCTGGAGGGCACACAGATACGCAGTATTTT.

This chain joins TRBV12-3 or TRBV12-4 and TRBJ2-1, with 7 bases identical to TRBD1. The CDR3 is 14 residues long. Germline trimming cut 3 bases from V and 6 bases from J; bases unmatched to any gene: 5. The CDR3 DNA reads TGTGCCAGCAGTTTGGGACAGTACGGCAATGAGCAGTTCTTC. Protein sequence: CASSLGQYGNEQFF.

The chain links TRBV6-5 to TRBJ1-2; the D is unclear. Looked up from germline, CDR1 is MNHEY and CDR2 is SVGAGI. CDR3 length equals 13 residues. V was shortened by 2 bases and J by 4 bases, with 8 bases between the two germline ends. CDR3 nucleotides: TGTGCCAGCAGTTACGGAGGGCTCTATGGCTACACCTTC. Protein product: CASSYGGLYGYTF.

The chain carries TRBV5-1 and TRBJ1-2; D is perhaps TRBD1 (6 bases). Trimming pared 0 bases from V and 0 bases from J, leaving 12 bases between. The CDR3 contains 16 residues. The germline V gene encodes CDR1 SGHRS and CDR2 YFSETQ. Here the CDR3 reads CASSLVPGETNYGYTF. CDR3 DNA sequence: TGCGCCAGCAGCTTGGTCCCAGGGGAGACTAACTATGGCTACACCTTC.

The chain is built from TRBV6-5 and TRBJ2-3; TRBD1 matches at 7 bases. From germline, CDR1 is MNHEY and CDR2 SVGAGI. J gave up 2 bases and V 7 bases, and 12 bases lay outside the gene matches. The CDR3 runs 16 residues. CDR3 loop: CASKETGAVPTDTQYF. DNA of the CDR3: TGTGCCAGCAAGGAAACAGGGGCCGTCCCCACAGATACGCAGTATTTT.

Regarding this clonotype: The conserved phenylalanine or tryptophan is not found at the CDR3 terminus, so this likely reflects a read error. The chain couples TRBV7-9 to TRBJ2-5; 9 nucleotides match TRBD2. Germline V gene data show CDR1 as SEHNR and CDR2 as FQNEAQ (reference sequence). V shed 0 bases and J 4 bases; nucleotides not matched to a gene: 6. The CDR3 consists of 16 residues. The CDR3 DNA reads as TGTGCCAGCAGCTTAGCGGCTAGCGGGGTACGAGAGACCCAGTACGTC. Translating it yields CASSLAASGVRETQYV.

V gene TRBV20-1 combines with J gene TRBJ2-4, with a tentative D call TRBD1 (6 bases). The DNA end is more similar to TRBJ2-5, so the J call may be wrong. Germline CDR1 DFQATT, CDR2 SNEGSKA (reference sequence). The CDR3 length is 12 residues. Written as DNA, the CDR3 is TGCGGCCTTACCGGGACAAAGGAGACCCAGTACTTC. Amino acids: CGLTGTKETQYF.

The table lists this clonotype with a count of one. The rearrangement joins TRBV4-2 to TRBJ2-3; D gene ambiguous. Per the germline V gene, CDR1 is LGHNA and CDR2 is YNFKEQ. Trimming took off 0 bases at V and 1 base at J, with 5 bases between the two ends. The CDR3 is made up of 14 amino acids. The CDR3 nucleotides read TGTGCCAGCAGCCAAGATAAGGGCACAGATACGCAGTATTTT. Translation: CASSQDKGTDTQYF.

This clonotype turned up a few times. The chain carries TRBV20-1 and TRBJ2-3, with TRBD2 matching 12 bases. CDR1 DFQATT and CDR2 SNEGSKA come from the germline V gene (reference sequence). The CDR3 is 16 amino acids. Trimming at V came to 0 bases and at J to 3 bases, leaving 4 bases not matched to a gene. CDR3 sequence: CSARDPSGRGTDTQYF. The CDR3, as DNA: TGCAGTGCTAGAGACCCTAGCGGGAGGGGGACAGATACGCAGTATTTT.

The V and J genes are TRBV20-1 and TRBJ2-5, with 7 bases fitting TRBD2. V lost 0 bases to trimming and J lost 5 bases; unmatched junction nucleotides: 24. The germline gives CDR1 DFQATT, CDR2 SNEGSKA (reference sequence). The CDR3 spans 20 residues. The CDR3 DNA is TGCAGTGCTAGAGATGGGGGAGTATGGCTAGCGGACCCTAGGAGTGAGACCCAGTACTTC. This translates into CSARDGGVWLADPRSETQYF.